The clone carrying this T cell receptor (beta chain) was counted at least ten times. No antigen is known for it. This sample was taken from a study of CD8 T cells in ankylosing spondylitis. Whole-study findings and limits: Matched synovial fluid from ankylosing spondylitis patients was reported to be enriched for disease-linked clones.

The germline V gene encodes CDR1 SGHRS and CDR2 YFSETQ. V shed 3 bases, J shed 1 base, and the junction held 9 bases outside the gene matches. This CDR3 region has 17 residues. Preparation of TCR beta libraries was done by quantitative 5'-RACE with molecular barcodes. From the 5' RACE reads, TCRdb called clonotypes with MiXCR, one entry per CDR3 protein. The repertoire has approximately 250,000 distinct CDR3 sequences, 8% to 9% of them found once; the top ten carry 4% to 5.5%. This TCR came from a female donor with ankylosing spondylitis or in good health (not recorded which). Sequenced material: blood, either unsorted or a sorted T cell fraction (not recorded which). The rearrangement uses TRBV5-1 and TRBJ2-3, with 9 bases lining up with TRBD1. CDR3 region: CASSWEDRDRGTDTQYF. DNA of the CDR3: TGCGCCAGCAGCTGGGAGGACCGGGACAGGGGCACAGATACGCAGTATTTT.